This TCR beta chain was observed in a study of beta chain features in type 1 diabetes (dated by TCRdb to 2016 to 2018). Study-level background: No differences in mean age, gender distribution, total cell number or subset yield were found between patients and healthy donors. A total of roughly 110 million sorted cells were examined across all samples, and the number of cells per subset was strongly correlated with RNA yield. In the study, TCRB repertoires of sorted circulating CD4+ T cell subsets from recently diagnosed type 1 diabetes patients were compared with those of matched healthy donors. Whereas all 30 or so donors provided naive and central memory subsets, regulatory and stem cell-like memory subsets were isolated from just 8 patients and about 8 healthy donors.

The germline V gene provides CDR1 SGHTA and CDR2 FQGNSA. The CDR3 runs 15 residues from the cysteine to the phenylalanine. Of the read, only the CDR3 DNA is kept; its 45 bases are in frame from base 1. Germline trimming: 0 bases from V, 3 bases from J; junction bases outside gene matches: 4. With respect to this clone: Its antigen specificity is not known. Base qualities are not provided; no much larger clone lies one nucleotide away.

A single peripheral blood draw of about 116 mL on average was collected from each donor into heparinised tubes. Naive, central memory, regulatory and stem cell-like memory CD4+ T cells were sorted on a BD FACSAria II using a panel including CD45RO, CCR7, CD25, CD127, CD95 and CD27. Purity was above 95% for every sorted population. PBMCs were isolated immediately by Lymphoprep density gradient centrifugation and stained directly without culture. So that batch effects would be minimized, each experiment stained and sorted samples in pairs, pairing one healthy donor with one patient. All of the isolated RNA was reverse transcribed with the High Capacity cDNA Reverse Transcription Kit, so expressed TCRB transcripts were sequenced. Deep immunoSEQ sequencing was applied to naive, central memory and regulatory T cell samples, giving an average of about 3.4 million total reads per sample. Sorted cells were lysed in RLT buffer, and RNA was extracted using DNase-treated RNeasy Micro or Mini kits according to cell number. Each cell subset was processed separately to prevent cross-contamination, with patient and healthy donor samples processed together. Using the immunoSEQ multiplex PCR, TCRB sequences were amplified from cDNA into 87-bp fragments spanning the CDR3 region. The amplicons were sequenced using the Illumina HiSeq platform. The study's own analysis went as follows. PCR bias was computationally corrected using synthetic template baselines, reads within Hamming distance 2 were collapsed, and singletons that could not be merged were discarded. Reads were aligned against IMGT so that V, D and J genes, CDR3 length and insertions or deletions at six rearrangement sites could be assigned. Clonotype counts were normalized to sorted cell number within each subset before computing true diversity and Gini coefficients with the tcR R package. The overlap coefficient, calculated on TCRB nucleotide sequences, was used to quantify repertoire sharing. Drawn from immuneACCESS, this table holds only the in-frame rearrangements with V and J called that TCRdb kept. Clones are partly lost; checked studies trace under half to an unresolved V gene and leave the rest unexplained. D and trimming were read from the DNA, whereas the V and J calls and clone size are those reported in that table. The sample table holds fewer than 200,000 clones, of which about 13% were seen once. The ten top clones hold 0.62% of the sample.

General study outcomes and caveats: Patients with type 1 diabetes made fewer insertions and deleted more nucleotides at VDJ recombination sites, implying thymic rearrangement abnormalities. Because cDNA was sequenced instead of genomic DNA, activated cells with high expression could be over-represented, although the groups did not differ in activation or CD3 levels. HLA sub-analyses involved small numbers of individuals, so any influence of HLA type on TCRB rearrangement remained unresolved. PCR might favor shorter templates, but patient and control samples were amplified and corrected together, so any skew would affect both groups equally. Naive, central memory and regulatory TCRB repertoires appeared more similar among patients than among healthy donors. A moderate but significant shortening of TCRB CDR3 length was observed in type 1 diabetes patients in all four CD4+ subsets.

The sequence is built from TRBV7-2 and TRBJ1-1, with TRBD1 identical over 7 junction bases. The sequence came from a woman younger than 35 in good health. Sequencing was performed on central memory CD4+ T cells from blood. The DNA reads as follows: TGTGCCAGCAGCTTAGCGACAGGGAGTGACACTGAAGCTTTCTTT. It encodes CASSLATGSDTEAFF.